This T cell receptor (beta chain) was sequenced in a study of cytomegalovirus exposure and HLA in healthy donors. Whole-study findings and limits: TCR beta chains numbering more than 150 were designated cytomegalovirus-associated.

Germline V gene data show CDR1 as SGHNT and CDR2 as YYREEE (reference sequence). The CDR3 consists of 18 residues. V dropped 6 bases and J dropped 2; count of bases not matched to a gene: 17. Remarks on this clone: What it binds is not known.

The PCR was carried out with 60 Vbeta primers and 13 Jbeta primers. The assay was immunoSEQ multiplex PCR, and TCRdb's table has in-frame clones only and misses some. The sample has about 140,000 clones, 70% to 90% seen once. The material sequenced was PBMCs. The J gene is TRBJ2-7, the V gene TRBV5-4, with 10 bases that match TRBD2. This TCR was sampled from a man aged 45-65 years in good health and CMV-seronegative. The CDR3 nucleotides read TGTGCCAGCACCGTTGGTGGTAGCGGGAGGCCGGTGGCCTACGAGCAGTACTTC. Its translation is CASTVGGSGRPVAYEQYF.